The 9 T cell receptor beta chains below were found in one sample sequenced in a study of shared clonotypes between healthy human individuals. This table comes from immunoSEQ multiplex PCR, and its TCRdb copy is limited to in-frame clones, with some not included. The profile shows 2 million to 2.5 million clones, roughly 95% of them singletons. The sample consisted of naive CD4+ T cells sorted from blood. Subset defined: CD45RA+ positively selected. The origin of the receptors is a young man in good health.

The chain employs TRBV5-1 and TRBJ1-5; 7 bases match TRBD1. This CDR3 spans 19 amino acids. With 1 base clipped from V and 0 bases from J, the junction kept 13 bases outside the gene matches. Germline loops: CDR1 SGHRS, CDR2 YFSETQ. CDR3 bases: TGCGCCAGCAGCTTGTTTAATGGACAGGACCCTTATAGCAATCAGCCCCAGCATTTT. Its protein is CASSLFNGQDPYSNQPQHF.

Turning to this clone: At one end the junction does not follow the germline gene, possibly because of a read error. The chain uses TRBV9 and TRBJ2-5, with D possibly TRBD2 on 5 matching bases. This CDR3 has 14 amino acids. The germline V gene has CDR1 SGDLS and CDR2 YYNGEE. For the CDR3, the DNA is TGTGCCAGCAACGTAGCTTGGAGGTGGGAGACCCAGTACTTC. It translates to CASNVAWRWETQYF.

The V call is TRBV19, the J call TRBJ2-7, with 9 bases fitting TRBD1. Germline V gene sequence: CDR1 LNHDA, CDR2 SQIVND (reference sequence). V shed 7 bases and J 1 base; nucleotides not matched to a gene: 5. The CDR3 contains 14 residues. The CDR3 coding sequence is TGTGCCAGTAAATCCGGGACAGGGTCCTACGAGCAGTACTTC. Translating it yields CASKSGTGSYEQYF.

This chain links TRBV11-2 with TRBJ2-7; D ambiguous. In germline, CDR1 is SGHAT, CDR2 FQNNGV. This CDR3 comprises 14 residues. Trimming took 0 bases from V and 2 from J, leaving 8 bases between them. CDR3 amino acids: CASSLDQETYEQYF. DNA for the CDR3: TGTGCCAGCAGCTTAGATCAGGAGACCTACGAGCAGTACTTC.

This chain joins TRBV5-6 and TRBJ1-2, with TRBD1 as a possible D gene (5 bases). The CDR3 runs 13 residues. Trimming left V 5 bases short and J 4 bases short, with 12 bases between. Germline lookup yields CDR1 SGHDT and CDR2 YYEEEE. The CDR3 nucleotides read TGTGCCAGCAGAACCGGGACCTCCTATGGCTACACCTTC. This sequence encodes CASRTGTSYGYTF.

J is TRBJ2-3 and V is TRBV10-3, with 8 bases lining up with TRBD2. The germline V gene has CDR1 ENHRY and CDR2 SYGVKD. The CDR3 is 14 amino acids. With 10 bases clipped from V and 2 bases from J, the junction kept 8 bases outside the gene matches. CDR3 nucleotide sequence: TGTGCCACCTCGGTACTAGCGGTCACAGATACGCAGTATTTT. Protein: CATSVLAVTDTQYF.

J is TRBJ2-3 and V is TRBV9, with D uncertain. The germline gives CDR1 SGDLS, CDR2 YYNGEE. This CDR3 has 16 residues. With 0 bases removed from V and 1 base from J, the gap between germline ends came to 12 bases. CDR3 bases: TGTGCCAGCAGCGTAGATCTGCGTATGGGCACAGATACGCAGTATTTT. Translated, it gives CASSVDLRMGTDTQYF. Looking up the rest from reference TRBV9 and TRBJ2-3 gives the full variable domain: DSGVTQTPKHLITATGQRVTLRCSPRSGDLSVYWYQQSLDQGLQFLIQYYNGEERAKGNILERFSAQQFPDLHSELNLSSLELGDSALYFCASSVDLRMGTDTQYFGPGTRLTVL.

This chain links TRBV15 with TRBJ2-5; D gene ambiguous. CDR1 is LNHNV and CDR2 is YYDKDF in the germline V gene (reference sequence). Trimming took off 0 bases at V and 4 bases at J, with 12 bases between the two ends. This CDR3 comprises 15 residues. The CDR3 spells CATSRDRLGGETQYF. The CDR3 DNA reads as TGTGCCACCAGCAGAGATCGACTGGGCGGAGAGACCCAGTACTTC.

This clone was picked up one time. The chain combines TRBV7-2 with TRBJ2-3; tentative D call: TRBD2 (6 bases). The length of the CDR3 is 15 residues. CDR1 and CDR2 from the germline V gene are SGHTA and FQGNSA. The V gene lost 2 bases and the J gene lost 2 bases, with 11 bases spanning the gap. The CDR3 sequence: CASSLQGLATDTQYF. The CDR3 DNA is TGTGCCAGCAGCTTACAGGGACTGGCCACAGATACGCAGTATTTT.